A single sample is the source of the 16 T cell receptor beta chains below, sequenced in a study of blood T cells in healthy people across ages. It was with a sample-barcoded 5' primer and a J-beta primer mix that a second PCR of roughly 7 to 12 cycles was run. TCRdb reprocessed the 5' RACE reads via MiXCR and lists one record per CDR3 protein. The profile covers 1 million to 1.2 million distinct CDR3 sequences, with 35% to 45% appearing a single time and under 15% taken by the ten largest. Sequenced material: blood. The source of these receptors is a man between 18 and 35 years old in good health.

This chain links TRBV20-1 with TRBJ2-3; D could derive from TRBD1 or TRBD2 (5 bases each). Trimming stripped 0 bases from V and 4 bases from J, with 17 bases between. Germline V gene lookup returns CDR1 DFQATT and CDR2 SNEGSKA (reference sequence). CDR3 length equals 16 residues. The CDR3 here is CSARDPRGVESDTQYF. Written as DNA, the CDR3 is TGCAGTGCTAGAGATCCCAGAGGGGTCGAGTCAGATACGCAGTATTTT.

The chain recombines TRBV4-3 with TRBJ2-5; weak D call: TRBD2 (5 bases). CDR1 is LGHNA, CDR2 YSLEER, per germline. The V end was cut by 2 bases, the J end by 11 bases, with 21 bases between. The CDR3 is 15 amino acids. DNA of the CDR3: TGCGCCAGCAGCCAAATGGGTACTAGGTACAATGAGCAGTACTTC. This translates into CASSQMGTRYNEQYF.

The chain is built from TRBV7-9 and TRBJ1-1, with unresolved D. From germline, CDR1 is SEHNR and CDR2 FQNEAQ (reference sequence). The CDR3 covers 13 residues. Trimming stripped 7 bases from V and 8 bases from J, with 17 bases between. The DNA for the CDR3 is TGTGCCAGCACCCCGCCAGGTATTCCGGAAGCTTTCTTT. Translated: CASTPPGIPEAFF.

The chain employs TRBV20-1 and TRBJ1-4, with D perhaps TRBD1 (6 bases). Germline assignment: CDR1 DFQATT and CDR2 SNEGSKA (reference sequence). The CDR3 has 11 amino acids. Trimming took 5 bases from V and 7 from J, leaving 8 bases between them. The CDR3 here is CSAWGREKLFF. In nucleotides, the CDR3 is TGCAGTGCTTGGGGGCGTGAAAAACTGTTTTTT.

This clonotype has just a few counts. This sequence joins TRBV11-2 and TRBJ2-5; possible D gene TRBD1, 6 bases. V was pared by 5 bases and J by 11 bases, with 24 bases between. CDR1 SGHAT and CDR2 FQNNGV come from the germline V gene. The CDR3 contains 15 residues. CDR3 sequence (DNA): TGTGCCAGCAGCCCCAGTGGGGGCGCCACGTATGAGCAGTACTTC. Encoded protein: CASSPSGGATYEQYF. Based on the CDR3 plus reference TRBV11-2 and TRBJ2-5, the full variable domain is EAGVAQSPRYKIIEKRQSVAFWCNPISGHATLYWYQQILGQGPKLLIQFQNNGVVDDSQLPKDRFSAERLKGVDSTLKIQPAKLEDSAVYLCASSPSGGATYEQYFGPGTRLLVL.

The rearrangement uses TRBV6-5 and TRBJ2-2; D remains unclear. Trimming stripped 0 bases from V and 6 bases from J, with 14 bases between. Germline-derived CDR1 and CDR2 are MNHEY and SVGAGI. CDR3 size: 16 residues. The CDR3 loop is CASSYSSLRRAGELFF. In DNA form, the CDR3 reads TGTGCCAGCAGTTACTCGAGTCTCAGAAGGGCCGGGGAGCTGTTTTTT.

A remark on this clonotype: At one end, the junction sequence differs from germline, possibly due to a read error. V is TRBV20-1 and J is TRBJ2-1; TRBD1 matches 9 bases. This CDR3 has 15 residues. CDR1 DFQATT and CDR2 SNEGSKA come from the germline V gene (reference sequence). This CDR3 reads CSTREITGGGYEQFF. The CDR3 nucleotides are TGCAGTACTAGAGAAATAACAGGGGGCGGGTATGAGCAGTTCTTC.

The rearrangement links TRBV20-1 to TRBJ2-2; 8 bases line up with TRBD2. J gave up 0 bases and V 4 bases, and 1 base lay outside the gene matches. CDR1 is DFQATT, CDR2 SNEGSKA, per germline (reference sequence). The CDR3 length is 14 residues. The CDR3 DNA sequence: TGCAGTGCTACGCGGGGGGCGAACACCGGGGAGCTGTTTTTT. Translating it yields CSATRGANTGELFF.

The chain links TRBV10-3 to TRBJ1-5; a weak D match, TRBD1 (5 bases). This CDR3 comprises 13 residues. Looked up from germline, CDR1 is ENHRY and CDR2 is SYGVKD. Trimming took off 6 bases at V and 5 bases at J, with 11 bases between the two ends. The CDR3 sequence is CAIRPQGDQPQHF. As DNA, the CDR3 is TGTGCCATCAGGCCTCAGGGTGATCAGCCCCAGCATTTT.

CDR3 DNA sequence: TGTGCCAGCAGTTTATCGGACAGGGCCTCCTACAATGAGCAGTTCTTC. It codes for CASSLSDRASYNEQFF. The V and J genes are TRBV27 and TRBJ2-1; 8 bases line up with TRBD1. With V trimmed by 0 bases and J by 0 bases, 1 base remained unmatched. The germline V gene encodes CDR1 MNHEY and CDR2 SMNVEV (reference sequence). The CDR3 length is 16 residues.

Remarks on this clonotype: Since a much larger clone is just one base distant, this may be a read error. The chain is built from TRBV12-3 or TRBV12-4 and TRBJ1-2; 7 bases line up with TRBD1. The CDR3 has 13 amino acids. The CDR3 is CASSLGTVYGHTF. Written as DNA, the CDR3 is TGTGCCAGCAGCCTGGGGACAGTTTATGGCCACACCTTC.

This rearrangement joins TRBV10-3 to TRBJ2-1, with TRBD2 matching over 12 bases. Germline CDR1 reads ENHRY; CDR2 reads SYGVKD. The CDR3 covers 15 residues. V trimming: 5 bases; J trimming: 4 bases; junction bases outside the gene matches: 3. The CDR3 DNA reads as TGTGCCATCAGTTTGACTAGCGGGGGTTACAATGAGCAGTTCTTC. This encodes CAISLTSGGYNEQFF.

This rearrangement joins TRBV12-3 or TRBV12-4 to TRBJ1-5; TRBD1 might be the D (5 bases). Trimming cost V 6 bases and J 0 bases, with 12 bases left between them. The CDR3 covers 15 residues. The CDR3 coding sequence is TGTGCCAGCAGCGGACATCTTTTTAGCAATCAGCCCCAGCATTTT. This gives the protein CASSGHLFSNQPQHF.

This sequence joins TRBV7-2 and TRBJ2-4; either TRBD1 or TRBD2 may fit D (6 bases each). The CDR3 extends over 16 amino acids. Germline loops: CDR1 SGHTA, CDR2 FQGNSA. The ends were cut back, 1 base at V and 13 bases at J, with 23 bases in the middle. The CDR3: CASSLGGGLTLNEQYF. CDR3 DNA sequence: TGTGCCAGCAGCTTAGGAGGGGGACTCACGCTCAATGAGCAGTACTTC.

This clonotype was found many times. The V call is TRBV5-1, the J call TRBJ2-3; 10 nucleotides agree with TRBD1. The CDR3 spans 14 residues. Germline values: CDR1 SGHRS, CDR2 YFSETQ. After removal of 4 bases from V and 5 bases from J, the junction contained 4 bases not matched to a gene. The CDR3 DNA sequence: TGCGCCAGCAGCATGGGGACAGGGGAAGATACGCAGTATTTT. It codes for CASSMGTGEDTQYF.

The chain combines TRBV3-1 with TRBJ1-5; D remains ambiguous. Germline V gives CDR1 LGHDT, CDR2 YNNKEL (reference sequence). This CDR3 spans 15 amino acids. Between the trimmed V and J ends, which lost 3 bases and 6 bases, there was a span of 15 bases. This CDR3 is CASSQGLMAGQPQHF. Written as DNA, the CDR3 is TGTGCCAGCAGCCAGGGGTTAATGGCAGGTCAGCCCCAGCATTTT.